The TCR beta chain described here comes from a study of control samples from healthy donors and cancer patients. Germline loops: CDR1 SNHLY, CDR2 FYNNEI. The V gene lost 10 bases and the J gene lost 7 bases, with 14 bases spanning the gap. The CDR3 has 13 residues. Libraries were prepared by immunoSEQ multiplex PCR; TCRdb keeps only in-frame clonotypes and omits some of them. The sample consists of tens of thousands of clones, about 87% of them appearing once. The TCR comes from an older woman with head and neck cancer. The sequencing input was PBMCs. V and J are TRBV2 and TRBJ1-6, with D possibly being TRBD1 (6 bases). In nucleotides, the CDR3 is TGTGCCAAGAACAGGGACGGGAATTCACCCCTCCACTTT. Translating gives CAKNRDGNSPLHF.